Listed below are T cell receptor beta chains from one sample, sequenced in a study of T cell responses to AZD1222 COVID-19 vaccine. Profiling relied on immunoSEQ multiplex PCR, and the TCRdb table lists in-frame clones only, not all of them. The sample lists 140,000 or so clones, 88% occurring once. Sequencing used peripheral blood, obtained on day 0 of AZD1222 vaccination. Receptors were obtained from an adult in good health. Each CDR3 is given with its conserved first and last residue. Each record gives: V gene, J gene, D gene, clone size, CDR3 DNA, CDR3 protein. A D gene is named only where the DNA matches it firmly. Clone size is given for some rows only: seen once, a few or many times, or a class if the clone is expanded.

>TRBV15|TRBJ1-6|.|.
TGTGCCACCAGCAGAGATAAGGGAGGTATCACCTATAATTCACCCCTCCACTTT
CATSRDKGGITYNSPLHF
>TRBV5-1|TRBJ2-2|.|.
TGCGCCAGCAATCCGGGACGGCCGAACACCGGGGAGCTGTTTTTT
CASNPGRPNTGELFF
>TRBV24-1|TRBJ1-1|TRBD1|few
TGTGCCACCACAGACAGGGCTGAAGCTTTCTTT
CATTDRAEAFF
>TRBV18|TRBJ2-5|.|.
TGTGCCAGCTCACCCCCCCATATCCAAGAGACCCAGTACTTC
CASSPPHIQETQYF
>TRBV5-4|TRBJ1-2|.|.
TGTGCCAGCAATATAGGGGGGAGCTATGGCTACACCTTC
CASNIGGSYGYTF
>TRBV29-1|TRBJ2-1|.|.
TGCAGCGTTCCGGGGACTCAATTATCCTACAATGAGCAGTTCTTC
CSVPGTQLSYNEQFF
>TRBV14|TRBJ1-4|.|.
TGTGCCAGCAGCCAAGACGGCGGGGCGGGTGAAAAACTGTTTTTT
CASSQDGGAGEKLFF
>TRBV9|TRBJ2-5|.|.
TGTGCCAGCAGCGTAGCGGGGAGATGGGCGAGGGAGACCCAGTACTTC
CASSVAGRWARETQYF
>TRBV10-3|TRBJ2-2|TRBD2|.
TGTGCCATCAGGATAGCGGGAGTCGCACCCGGGGAGCTGTTTTTT
CAIRIAGVAPGELFF
>TRBV27|TRBJ2-5|TRBD2|.
TGTGCCAGCAGTACTAGCGGGCTGCCACAAGAGACCCAGTACTTC
CASSTSGLPQETQYF
>TRBV20-1|TRBJ2-3|.|.
TGCAGTGCTAGTTCCTCATCGGGAGATACGCAGTATTTT
CSASSSSGDTQYF
>TRBV7-2|TRBJ1-1|.|.
TGTGCCAGCAGGGTGAACACTGAAGCTTTCTTT
CASRVNTEAFF
>TRBV3-1/TRBV3-2|TRBJ2-1|.|once
TGTGCCAGCAGCCCTAGTTTGAGCTCCTACAATGAGCAGTTCTTC
CASSPSLSSYNEQFF
>TRBV5-1|TRBJ2-7|.|.
TGCGCCAGCAGCTTCGGGACAGCGGGCTACGAGCAGTACTTC
CASSFGTAGYEQYF
>TRBV12-3/TRBV12-4|TRBJ2-7|.|once
TGTGCCAGCAGTTTGGGCAGAAACTACGAGCAGTACTTC
CASSLGRNYEQYF
>TRBV7-2|TRBJ1-1|.|.
TGTGCCAGCAGCGTAACAGGGAACACTGAAGCTTTCTTT
CASSVTGNTEAFF
>TRBV9|TRBJ2-2|TRBD1|.
TGTGCCAGCAGCGTATCCGGGACAGGGAACACCGGGGAGCTGTTTTTT
CASSVSGTGNTGELFF
>TRBV11-1|TRBJ1-1|.|.
TGTGCCAGCAGCCTGGAAGGGGGGGCGAACACTGAAGCTTTCTTT
CASSLEGGANTEAFF
>TRBV19|TRBJ1-5|.|.
TGTGCCAGTAGTATAGTTTTTCAGGCCGGTGAGCCCCAGCATTTT
CASSIVFQAGEPQHF
>TRBV11-2|TRBJ1-2|.|.
TGTGCCAGCAGCTCCCTAACTACCTCGTATGGCTACACCTTC
CASSSLTTSYGYTF
>TRBV2|TRBJ1-1|.|.
TGTGCCAGCAGTGAATTATTACGACTGCACGAAATGAACACTGAAGCTTTCTTT
CASSELLRLHEMNTEAFF
>TRBV5-6|TRBJ2-5|TRBD2|.
TGTGCCAGCAGCTTGTATTCTAGCGGGAGGGCCGGGGAGACCCAGTACTTC
CASSLYSSGRAGETQYF
>TRBV9|TRBJ2-7|TRBD2|.
TGTGCCAGCAGCGGGGGATTGGGGACTAGCATGTACGAGCAGTACTTC
CASSGGLGTSMYEQYF
>TRBV14|TRBJ1-4|.|.
TGTGCCAGCAGCCAAGATCCCCGGGACATTGGCGAAAAACTGTTTTTT
CASSQDPRDIGEKLFF
>TRBV11-1|TRBJ2-5|.|.
TGTGCCAGCAGCTACCCGAAAGAGACCCAGTACTTC
CASSYPKETQYF
>TRBV6-2/TRBV6-3|TRBJ2-1|TRBD2|.
TGTGCCAGCAGCCGGGGACTAGCGGGAGGGCCGGGAAATGAGCAGTTCTTC
CASSRGLAGGPGNEQFF
>TRBV19|TRBJ2-7|.|.
TGTGCCAGTAGTATAGATTCCGGGCCCTACGAGCAGTACTTC
CASSIDSGPYEQYF
>TRBV5-4|TRBJ2-7|TRBD1|once
TGTGCCAGCAGCTCCGCCGGACAGGGGGAAGAGCAGTACTTC
CASSSAGQGEEQYF
>TRBV30|TRBJ2-1|TRBD2|.
TGTGCCTGGACCCCACTAGCGGGGTCCTACAATGAGCAGTTCTTC
CAWTPLAGSYNEQFF
>TRBV7-9|TRBJ1-1|.|.
TGTGCCAGCAGCTCCGCTACAGAGAACACTGAAGCTTTCTTT
CASSSATENTEAFF
>TRBV18|TRBJ1-1|.|few
TGTGCCAGCTCACCCAAGGGTAGCACTGAAGCTTTCTTT
CASSPKGSTEAFF
>TRBV9|TRBJ2-2|.|.
TGTGCCAGCAGCGTAGGGGGAATTAACACCGGGGAGCTGTTTTTT
CASSVGGINTGELFF
>TRBV9|TRBJ2-7|TRBD2|.
TGTGCCAGCAGCGTGGTTGGCCCGGGACTAGCGGGGTTAGAGCAGTACTTC
CASSVVGPGLAGLEQYF
>TRBV3-1/TRBV3-2|TRBJ2-7|.|.
TGTGCCAGCAGCCAAGTAGGGCGGGGCGAGCAGTACTTC
CASSQVGRGEQYF
>TRBV7-3|TRBJ1-2|.|.
TGTGCCAGCAGCTTAGATGGGGGGAACTATGGCTACACCTTC
CASSLDGGNYGYTF
>TRBV2|TRBJ1-1|.|.
TGTGCCAGCAGGCCCGACTTACTCACTGAAGCTTTCTTT
CASRPDLLTEAFF
>TRBV7-9|TRBJ2-7|TRBD1|.
TGTGCCAGCAGCACAAACAGGGGGCGCGACGAGCAGTACTTC
CASSTNRGRDEQYF
>TRBV2|TRBJ1-1|.|.
TGTGCCAGCAATGTACAGGTGGTCCTGAACACTGAAGCTTTCTTT
CASNVQVVLNTEAFF
>TRBV10-3|TRBJ1-3|.|many
TGTGCCATCAAGGGATCGTCTGGAAACACCATATATTTT
CAIKGSSGNTIYF
>TRBV7-9|TRBJ2-5|TRBD1|.
TGTGCCAGCAGCCAAGGGACAGGGTCGGTGGAGACCCAGTACTTC
CASSQGTGSVETQYF
>TRBV5-1|TRBJ1-3|TRBD1|.
TGCGCCAGCAGCTGGACAGGAGCGAGCTCTGGAAACACCATATATTTT
CASSWTGASSGNTIYF
>TRBV7-2|TRBJ2-3|.|.
TGTGCCAGCAGCTTAAGTAGGCCAAACATCCTTTCTAGTACAGATACGCAGTATTTT
CASSLSRPNILSSTDTQYF